This T cell receptor (beta chain) stems from a study of CD8 T cells in ankylosing spondylitis. As regards this clonotype: The antigen is unknown.

V lost 1 base to trimming and J lost 5 bases, with 7 bases between them. This CDR3 region has 14 residues. Germline V gene sequence: CDR1 SGHKS, CDR2 YYEKEE (reference sequence). TCRdb fed the 5' RACE reads into MiXCR, producing one record per CDR3 protein. The sample contains about 500,000 distinct CDR3 sequences, approximately 11% of which appear only once. Findings and caveats of the study: There was a TCR beta motif, made of eight highly homologous variants, that appeared characteristic of ankylosing spondylitis blood. The study looked at matched synovial fluid samples from ankylosing spondylitis patients. Disease-linked clones were reported to be significantly enriched there.

Material for sequencing was blood, either unsorted or a sorted T cell fraction (not recorded which). The chain couples TRBV5-5 to TRBJ1-6; unclear D gene. This clonotype was sampled from a male donor with ankylosing spondylitis. CDR3 region: CASSLSGNNSPLHF. The CDR3 region has the DNA TGTGCCAGCAGCTTGAGCGGGAATAATTCACCCCTCCACTTT. Complete variable domain (other parts from reference TRBV5-5 and TRBJ1-6): DAGVTQSPTHLIKTRGQQVTLRCSPISGHKSVSWYQQVLGQGPQFIFQYYEKEERGRGNFPDRFSARQFPNYSSELNVNALLLGDSALYLCASSLSGNNSPLHFGNGTRLTVT.